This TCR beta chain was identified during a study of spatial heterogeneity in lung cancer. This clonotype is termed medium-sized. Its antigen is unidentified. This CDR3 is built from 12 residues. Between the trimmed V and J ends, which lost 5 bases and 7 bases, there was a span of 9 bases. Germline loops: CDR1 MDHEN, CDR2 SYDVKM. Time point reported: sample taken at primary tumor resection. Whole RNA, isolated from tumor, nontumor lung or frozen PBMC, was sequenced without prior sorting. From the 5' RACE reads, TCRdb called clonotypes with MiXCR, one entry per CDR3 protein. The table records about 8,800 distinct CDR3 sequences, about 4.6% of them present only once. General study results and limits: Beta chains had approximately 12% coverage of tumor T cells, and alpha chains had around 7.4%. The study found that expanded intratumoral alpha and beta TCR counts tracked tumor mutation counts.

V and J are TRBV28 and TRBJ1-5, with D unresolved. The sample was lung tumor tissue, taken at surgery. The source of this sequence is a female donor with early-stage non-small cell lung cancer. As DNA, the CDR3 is TGTGCCAGCAGTCCCCAGTGGCAGCCCCAGCATTTT. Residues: CASSPQWQPQHF.